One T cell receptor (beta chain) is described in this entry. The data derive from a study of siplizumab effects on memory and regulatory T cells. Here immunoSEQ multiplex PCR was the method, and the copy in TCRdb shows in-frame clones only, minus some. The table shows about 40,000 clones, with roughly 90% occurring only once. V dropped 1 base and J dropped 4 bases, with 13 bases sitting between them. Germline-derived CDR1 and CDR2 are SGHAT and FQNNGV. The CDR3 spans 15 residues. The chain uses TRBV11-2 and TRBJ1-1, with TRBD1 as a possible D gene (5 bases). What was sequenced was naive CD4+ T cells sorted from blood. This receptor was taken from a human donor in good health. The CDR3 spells CASSLVRGGATEAFF. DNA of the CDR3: TGTGCCAGCAGCTTAGTTCGGGGTGGGGCCACTGAAGCTTTCTTT.